The entry below gives a single T cell receptor (beta chain) sequence along with its context. The antigen remains unidentified. The sample originates from a study of CXCR3-negative and CXCR3-positive naive CD8 T cells. Regarding the study as a whole: The study found comparably high diversity in both naive subsets and much lower diversity in memory CD8+ cells. The TRB CDR3s that CXCR3-positive naive cells carried were more hydrophobic than those of CXCR3-negative naive cells. Naive CXCR3-positive and CXCR3-negative cells shared TRBV-TRBJ usage; memory cells diverged.

cDNA libraries for TRB were generated by 5' RACE incorporating UMI labels. TCRdb reprocessed the 5' RACE reads; each CDR3 protein has one entry and no DNA is given. This sample's table reports 65,000 to 90,000 distinct CDR3 sequences. The clonotype comes from a human donor in good health. Some clones in this sample may be carry-over from other donors' samples. The sample taken for sequencing was naive CXCR3+ CD8+ T cells from blood. The subset was: CD45RO-CCR7+CD27+CD95- naive CD8+ T cells expressing CXCR3 (TNR3+).

CDR3 region: CASSLTPDNYGYTF. The rearrangement uses TRBV7-3 and TRBJ1-2. This CDR3 has 14 amino acids. From germline, CDR1 is SGHTA and CDR2 FQGTGA.